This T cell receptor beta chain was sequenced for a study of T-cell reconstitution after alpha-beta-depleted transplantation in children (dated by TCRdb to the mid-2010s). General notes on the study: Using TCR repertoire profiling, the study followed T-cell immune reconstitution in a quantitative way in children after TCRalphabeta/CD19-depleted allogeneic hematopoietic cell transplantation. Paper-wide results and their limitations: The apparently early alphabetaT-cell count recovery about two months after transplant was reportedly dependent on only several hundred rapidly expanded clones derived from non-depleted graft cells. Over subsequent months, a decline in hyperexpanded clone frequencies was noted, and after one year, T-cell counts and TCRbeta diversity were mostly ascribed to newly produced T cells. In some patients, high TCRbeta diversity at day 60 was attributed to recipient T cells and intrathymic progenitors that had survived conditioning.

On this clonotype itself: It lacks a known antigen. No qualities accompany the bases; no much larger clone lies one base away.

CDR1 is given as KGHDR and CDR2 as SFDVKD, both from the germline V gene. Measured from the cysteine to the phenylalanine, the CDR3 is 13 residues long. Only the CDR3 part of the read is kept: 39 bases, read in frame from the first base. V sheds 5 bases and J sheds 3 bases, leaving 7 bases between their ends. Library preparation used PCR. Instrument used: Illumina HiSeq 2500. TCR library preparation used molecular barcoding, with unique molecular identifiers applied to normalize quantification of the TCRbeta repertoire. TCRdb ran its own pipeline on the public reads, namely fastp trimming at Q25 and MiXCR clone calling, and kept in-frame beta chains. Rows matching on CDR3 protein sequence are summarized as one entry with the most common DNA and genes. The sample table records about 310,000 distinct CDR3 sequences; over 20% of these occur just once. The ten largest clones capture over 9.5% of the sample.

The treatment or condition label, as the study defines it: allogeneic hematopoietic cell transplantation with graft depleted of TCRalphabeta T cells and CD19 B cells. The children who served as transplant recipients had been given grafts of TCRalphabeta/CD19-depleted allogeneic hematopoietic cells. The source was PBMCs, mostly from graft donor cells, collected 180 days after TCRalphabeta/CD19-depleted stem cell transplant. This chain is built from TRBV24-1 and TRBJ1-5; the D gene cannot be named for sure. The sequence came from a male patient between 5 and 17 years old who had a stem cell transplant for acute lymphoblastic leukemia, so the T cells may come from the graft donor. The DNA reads TGTGCCACCAGTGTCAGCCCCAATCAGCCCCAGCATTTT. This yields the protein CATSVSPNQPQHF.